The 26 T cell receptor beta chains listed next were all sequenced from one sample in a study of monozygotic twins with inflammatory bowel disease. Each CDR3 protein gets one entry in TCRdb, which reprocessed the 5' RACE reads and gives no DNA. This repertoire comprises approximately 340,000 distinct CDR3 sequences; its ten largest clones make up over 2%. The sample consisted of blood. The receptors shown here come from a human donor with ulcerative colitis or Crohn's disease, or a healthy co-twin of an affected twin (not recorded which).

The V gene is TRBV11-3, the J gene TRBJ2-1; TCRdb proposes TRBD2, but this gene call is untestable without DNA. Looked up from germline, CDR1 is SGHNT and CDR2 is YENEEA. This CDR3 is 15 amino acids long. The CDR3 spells CASSAGGRAWDEQFF.

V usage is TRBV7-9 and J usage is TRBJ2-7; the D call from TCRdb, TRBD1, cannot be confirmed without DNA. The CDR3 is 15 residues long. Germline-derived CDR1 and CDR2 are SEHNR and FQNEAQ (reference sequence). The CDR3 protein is CASSLTSQGTYEQYF.

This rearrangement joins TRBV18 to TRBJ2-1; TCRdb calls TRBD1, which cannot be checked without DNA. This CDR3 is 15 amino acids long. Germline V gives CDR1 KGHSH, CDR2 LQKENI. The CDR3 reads CASSPRPGGVNEQFF.

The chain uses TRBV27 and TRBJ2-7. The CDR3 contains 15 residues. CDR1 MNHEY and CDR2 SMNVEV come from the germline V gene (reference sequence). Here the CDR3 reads CASSFVTGGTYEQYF.

The CDR3 region is CASAQGGSNQPQHF. The V and J genes are TRBV12-3 or TRBV12-4 and TRBJ1-5; the TRBD1 assignment by TCRdb is unverifiable without DNA. The CDR3 is made up of 14 amino acids.

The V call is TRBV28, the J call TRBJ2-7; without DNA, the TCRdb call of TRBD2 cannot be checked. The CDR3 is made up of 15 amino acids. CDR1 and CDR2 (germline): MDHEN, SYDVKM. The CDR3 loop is CASSFRRARAYEQYF.

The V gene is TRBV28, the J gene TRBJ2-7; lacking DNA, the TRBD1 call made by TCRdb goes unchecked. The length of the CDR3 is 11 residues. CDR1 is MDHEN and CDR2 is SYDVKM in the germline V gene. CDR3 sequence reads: CASTKGYEQYF.

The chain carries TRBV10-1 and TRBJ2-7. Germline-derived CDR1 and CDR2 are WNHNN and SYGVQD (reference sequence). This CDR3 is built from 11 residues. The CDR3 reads CASSEGYEQYF.

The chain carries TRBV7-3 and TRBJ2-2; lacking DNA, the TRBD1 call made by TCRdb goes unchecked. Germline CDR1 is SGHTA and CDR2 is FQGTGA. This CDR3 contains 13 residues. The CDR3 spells CASSLSPAGELFF.

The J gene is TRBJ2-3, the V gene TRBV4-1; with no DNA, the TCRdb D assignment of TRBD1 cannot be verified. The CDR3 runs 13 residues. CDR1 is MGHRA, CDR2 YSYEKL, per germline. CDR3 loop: CASSPRPLGTQYF.

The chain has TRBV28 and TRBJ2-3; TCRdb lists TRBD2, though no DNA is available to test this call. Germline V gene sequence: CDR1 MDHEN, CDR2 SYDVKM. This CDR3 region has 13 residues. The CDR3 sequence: CASSLKGLDTQYF.

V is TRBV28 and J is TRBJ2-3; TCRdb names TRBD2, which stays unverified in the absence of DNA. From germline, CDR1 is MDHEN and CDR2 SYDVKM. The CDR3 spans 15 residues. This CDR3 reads CASSLRLAGTDTQYF.

This chain's CDR3 is CASRRGGGSYSPLHF. This sequence joins TRBV28 and TRBJ1-6; TCRdb's D call, TRBD1, is unchecked because there is no DNA. There are 15 residues in the CDR3. Germline CDR1 MDHEN, CDR2 SYDVKM.

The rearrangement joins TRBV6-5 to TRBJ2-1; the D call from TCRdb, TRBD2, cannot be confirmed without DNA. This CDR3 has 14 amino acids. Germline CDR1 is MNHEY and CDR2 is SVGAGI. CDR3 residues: CASSYDVSPNEQFF.

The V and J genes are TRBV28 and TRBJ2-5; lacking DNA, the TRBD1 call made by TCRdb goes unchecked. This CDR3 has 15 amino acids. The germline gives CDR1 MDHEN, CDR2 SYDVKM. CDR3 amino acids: CASSYQGAGQETQYF.

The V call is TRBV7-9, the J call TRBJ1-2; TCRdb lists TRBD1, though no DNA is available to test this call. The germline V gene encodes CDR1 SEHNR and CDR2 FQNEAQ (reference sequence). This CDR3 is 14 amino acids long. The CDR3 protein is CASSSRAGQGGYTF.

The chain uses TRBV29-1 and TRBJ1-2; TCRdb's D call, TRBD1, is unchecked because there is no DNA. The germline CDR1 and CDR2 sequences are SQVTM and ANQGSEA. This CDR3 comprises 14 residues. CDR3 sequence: CSVEDSRTGSGYTF.

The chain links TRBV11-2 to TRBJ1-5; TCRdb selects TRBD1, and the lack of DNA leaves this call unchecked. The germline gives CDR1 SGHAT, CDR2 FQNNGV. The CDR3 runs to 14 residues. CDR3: CASSQDSFGQPQHF.

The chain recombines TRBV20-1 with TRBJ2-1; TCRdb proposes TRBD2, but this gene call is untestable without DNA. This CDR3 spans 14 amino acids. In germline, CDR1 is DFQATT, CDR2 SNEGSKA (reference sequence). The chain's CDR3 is CSARGSGTYNEQFF.

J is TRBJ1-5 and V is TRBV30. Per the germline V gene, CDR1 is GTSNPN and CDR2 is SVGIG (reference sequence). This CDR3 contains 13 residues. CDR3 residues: CAWRSGSNQPQHF. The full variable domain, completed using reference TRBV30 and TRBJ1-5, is SQTIHQWPATLVQPVGSPLSLECTVEGTSNPNLYWYRQAAGRGLQLLFYSVGIGQISSEVPQNLSASRPQDRQFILSSKKLLLSDSGFYLCAWRSGSNQPQHFGDGTRLSIL.

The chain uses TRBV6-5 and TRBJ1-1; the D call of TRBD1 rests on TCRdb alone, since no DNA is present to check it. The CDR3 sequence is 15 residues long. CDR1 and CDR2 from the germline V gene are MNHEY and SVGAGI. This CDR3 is CASSYSGQANTEAFF.

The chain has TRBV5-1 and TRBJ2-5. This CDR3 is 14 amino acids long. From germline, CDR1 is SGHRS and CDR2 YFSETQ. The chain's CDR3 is CASSLVTGQETQYF.

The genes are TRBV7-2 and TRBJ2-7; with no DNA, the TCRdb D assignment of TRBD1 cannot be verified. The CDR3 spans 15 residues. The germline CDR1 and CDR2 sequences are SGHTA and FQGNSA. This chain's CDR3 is CASSFPGQGTVEQYF.

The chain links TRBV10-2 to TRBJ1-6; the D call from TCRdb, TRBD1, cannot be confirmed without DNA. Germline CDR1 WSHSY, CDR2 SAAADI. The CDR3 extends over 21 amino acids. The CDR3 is CASRDTPGTGVWGSYNSPLHF.

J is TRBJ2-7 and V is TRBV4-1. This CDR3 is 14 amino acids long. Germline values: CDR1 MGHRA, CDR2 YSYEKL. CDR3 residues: CASSQFETSNEQYF.

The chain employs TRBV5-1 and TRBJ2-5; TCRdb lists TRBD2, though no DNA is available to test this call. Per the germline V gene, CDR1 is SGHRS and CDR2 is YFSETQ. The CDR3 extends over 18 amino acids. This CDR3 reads CASSPGLAGVKGGETQYF. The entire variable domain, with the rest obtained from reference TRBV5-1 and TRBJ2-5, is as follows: KAGVTQTPRYLIKTRGQQVTLSCSPISGHRSVSWYQQTPGQGLQFLFEYFSETQRNKGNFPGRFSGRQFSNSRSEMNVSTLELGDSALYLCASSPGLAGVKGGETQYFGPGTRLLVL.